The following is a T cell receptor (beta chain) sequence with its context. Its antigen remains unidentified. Assay used: immunoSEQ multiplex PCR; TCRdb lists only in-frame clones, some missing. Of around 180,000 clones listed, 80% to 90% are singletons. The data belong to a study of T cell responses to AZD1222 COVID-19 vaccine. General observations from the study: In a largely white British group with more females than males, clonal diversity was possibly underestimated. As reported, nearly half of all spike-specific TCRs target variant regions that are unmutated. Spike-specific TCR repertoires showed rising breadth and depth after two AZD1222 doses. In all cases, repertoires were sampled only after the peak T cell response.

Per the germline V gene, CDR1 is PRHDT and CDR2 is FYEKMQ (reference sequence). This CDR3 comprises 13 residues. V lost 3 bases to trimming and J lost 7 bases, with 11 bases between them. The material sequenced was peripheral blood, taken on day 0 of AZD1222 vaccination. The clonotype comes from an adult in good health. The chain employs TRBV13 and TRBJ2-3, with D possibly TRBD1 on 5 matching bases. This CDR3 is CASSLTVSNTQYF. CDR3 bases: TGTGCCAGCAGCTTGACAGTATCTAATACGCAGTATTTT.